The 27 T cell receptor beta chains given below trace back to one sample, sequenced in a study of blood T cell repertoires in COVID-19. Method: immunoSEQ multiplex PCR; TCRdb's copy keeps in-frame clones and lacks some. The sample lists over 45,000 clones; around nine tenths were seen once. The source material was peripheral blood. These TCRs come from a man in his fifties or sixties with active COVID-19.

The CDR3 protein is CASSSYQGQGLPGANVLTF. CDR3 nucleotides: TGTGCCAGCAGCTCCTATCAAGGACAGGGGCTTCCTGGGGCCAACGTCCTGACTTTC. This chain joins TRBV7-3 and TRBJ2-6, with TRBD1 identical over 9 bases. Germline loops: CDR1 SGHTA, CDR2 FQGTGA. The CDR3 is made up of 19 amino acids. Unmatched junction bases numbered 12, after V lost 4 bases and J lost 2 bases.

This chain connects TRBV4-1 to TRBJ2-7, with D possibly TRBD2 on 5 matching bases. CDR3 length equals 14 residues. From germline, CDR1 is MGHRA and CDR2 YSYEKL. The V gene lost 1 base and the J gene lost 2 bases, with 9 bases spanning the gap. In DNA form, the CDR3 reads TGCGCCAGCAGCCAAGTAGCGTCCCCCTACGAGCAGTACTTC. Amino acid sequence: CASSQVASPYEQYF.

This clone was observed a handful of times. The chain couples TRBV6-5 to TRBJ1-5; a possible D gene is TRBD1 (5 bases). With 0 bases removed from V and 4 bases from J, the gap between germline ends came to 10 bases. The CDR3 totals 15 residues. Germline V lookup: CDR1 MNHEY, CDR2 SVGAGI. The chain's CDR3 is CASSYSRDGNQPQHF. CDR3 nucleotide sequence: TGTGCCAGCAGTTACTCGCGGGACGGGAATCAGCCCCAGCATTTT.

The chain is built from TRBV7-3 and TRBJ2-7; 9 bases line up with TRBD1. This CDR3 is built from 14 residues. With V trimmed by 4 bases and J by 2 bases, 3 bases remained unmatched. Germline CDR1 is SGHTA and CDR2 is FQGTGA. The CDR3 sequence is CASSSTGGAYEQYF. The DNA for the CDR3 is TGTGCCAGCAGCTCCACAGGGGGCGCCTACGAGCAGTACTTC.

The chain combines TRBV12-3 or TRBV12-4 with TRBJ2-1; no clear D gene. Between the trimmed V and J ends, which lost 6 bases and 5 bases, there was a span of 8 bases. There are 12 residues in the CDR3. CDR3: CASSEFDNEQFF. The CDR3 nucleotides are TGTGCCAGCAGCGAGTTTGACAATGAGCAGTTCTTC.

The chain recombines TRBV19 with TRBJ2-1, with 8 bases fitting TRBD2. CDR1 and CDR2 from the germline V gene are LNHDA and SQIVND (reference sequence). The CDR3 has 17 amino acids. The V segment lost 6 bases and the J segment 4 bases; nucleotides outside the gene matches: 14. CDR3 nucleotide sequence: TGTGCCAGTAGGGGACCGATAGCGGGACGGTATTACAATGAGCAGTTCTTC. It encodes CASRGPIAGRYYNEQFF.

The chain couples TRBV7-9 to TRBJ2-5, with 11 positions matching TRBD2. V lost 3 bases to trimming and J lost 1 base; unmatched junction nucleotides: 4. The length of the CDR3 is 16 residues. Germline CDR1 SEHNR, CDR2 FQNEAQ (reference sequence). In nucleotides, the CDR3 is TGTGCCAGCAGCTTTTTAACTAGCGGGGGCCAAGAGACCCAGTACTTC. Translating gives CASSFLTSGGQETQYF.

The chain recombines TRBV19 with TRBJ2-1, with 12 bases identical to TRBD2. Germline assignment: CDR1 LNHDA and CDR2 SQIVND (reference sequence). J lost 6 bases, V lost 9 bases, and 6 bases had no gene match. The CDR3 has 14 residues. The CDR3: CASRLAGAGNEQFF. CDR3 bases: TGTGCCAGCAGACTAGCGGGAGCCGGCAATGAGCAGTTCTTC.

The chain combines TRBV11-2 with TRBJ1-1, with 8 positions matching TRBD1. Germline V gene data show CDR1 as SGHAT and CDR2 as FQNNGV. The junction had 6 bases not matched to a gene; V was cut back by 5 bases and J by 4 bases. The CDR3 extends over 14 amino acids. DNA for the CDR3: TGTGCCAGCAGCCCAGGGGGCGTGGGCACTGAAGCTTTCTTT. Residues: CASSPGGVGTEAFF.

The table lists this clone with a count of one. This sequence joins TRBV4-2 and TRBJ2-7, with 8 bases fitting TRBD2. V lost 6 bases and J lost 5; bases outside the gene matches: 3. CDR1 is LGHNA and CDR2 is YNFKEQ in the germline V gene. The CDR3 is 12 residues long. The CDR3 reads CASSLAGHEQYF. The CDR3, as DNA: TGTGCCAGCAGTCTAGCGGGCCACGAGCAGTACTTC.

J is TRBJ2-1 and V is TRBV4-1; 7 positions agree with TRBD2. The CDR3 has 16 residues. V was pared by 0 bases and J by 4 bases, with 6 bases of the junction left unmatched. CDR1 and CDR2 from the germline V gene are MGHRA and YSYEKL. This chain's CDR3 is CASSQDSPSGYNEQFF. DNA for the CDR3: TGCGCCAGCAGCCAAGATAGTCCTAGCGGATACAATGAGCAGTTCTTC.

The chain carries TRBV2 and TRBJ2-1; maybe TRBD1 (6 bases). The CDR3 is made up of 16 amino acids. Germline V gene lookup returns CDR1 SNHLY and CDR2 FYNNEI. Deletions cut 2 bases from V and 7 bases from J, with 18 bases between. CDR3 in DNA: TGTGCCAGCAGTGAACAGGGGCCGGAAATAGGGAATGAGCAGTTCTTC. Translated: CASSEQGPEIGNEQFF.

The genes are TRBV18 and TRBJ2-7, with 13 nucleotides matching TRBD2. There are 16 residues in the CDR3. CDR1 is KGHSH and CDR2 is LQKENI in the germline V gene. V was pared by 3 bases and J by 5 bases, with 7 bases of the junction left unmatched. The DNA for the CDR3 is TGTGCCAGCTCACCTCGGACTAGCGGGAGCGTCAACGAGCAGTACTTC. Translation: CASSPRTSGSVNEQYF. The complete variable domain, with remaining parts taken from reference TRBV18 and TRBJ2-7, reads NAGVMQNPRHLVRRRGQEARLRCSPMKGHSHVYWYRQLPEEGLKFMVYLQKENIIDESGMPKERFSAEFPKEGPSILRIQQVVRGDSAAYFCASSPRTSGSVNEQYFGPGTRLTVT.

The chain combines TRBV5-4 with TRBJ2-4; TRBD2 agrees at 11 bases. CDR1 and CDR2 from the germline V gene are SGHNT and YYREEE (reference sequence). The CDR3 length is 19 residues. Trimming removed 0 bases from V and 1 base from J; junction bases left unmatched: 9. Here the CDR3 reads CASSLGLAGGRLAKNIQYF. For the CDR3, the DNA is TGTGCCAGCAGCTTGGGGCTAGCGGGAGGTCGATTGGCCAAAAACATTCAGTACTTC.

V is TRBV3-1 (or the pseudogene TRBV3-2) and J is TRBJ2-1; 7 positions agree with TRBD1. V lost 5 bases and J lost 0; bases outside the gene matches: 1. Germline loops: CDR1 LGHDT, CDR2 YNNKEL (reference sequence). CDR3 size: 14 residues. The CDR3, as DNA: TGTGCCAGCAGCTCAGGGGGCTCCTACAATGAGCAGTTCTTC. Protein sequence: CASSSGGSYNEQFF.

The chain combines TRBV2 with TRBJ2-5, with 11 positions matching TRBD2. This CDR3 is built from 17 residues. Germline assignment: CDR1 SNHLY and CDR2 FYNNEI. The junction had 13 bases not matched to a gene; V was cut back by 6 bases and J by 4 bases. CDR3 region: CASSAGTSGLSGETQYF. Written as DNA, the CDR3 is TGTGCCAGCAGCGCAGGGACTAGCGGCCTTTCGGGAGAGACCCAGTACTTC.

A single count supports this clone. The chain couples TRBV6-1 to TRBJ2-1, with TRBD2 matching 7 bases. J was trimmed by 4 bases and V by 3 bases; bases with no gene match: 3. The CDR3 is 14 residues long. Germline assignment: CDR1 MNHNS and CDR2 SASEGT. The CDR3 DNA follows: TGTGCCAGCAGTGAGGCTAGCGGATACAATGAGCAGTTCTTC. This codes for CASSEASGYNEQFF.

V gene TRBV2 combines with J gene TRBJ1-4; 9 bases map to TRBD1. The CDR3 has 14 residues. From germline, CDR1 is SNHLY and CDR2 FYNNEI. V lost 7 bases to trimming and J lost 7 bases; unmatched junction nucleotides: 7. This CDR3 is CASIPGQGSEKLFF. CDR3 coding DNA: TGTGCCAGCATACCGGGACAGGGTAGTGAAAAACTGTTTTTT. Drawing the rest from reference TRBV2 and TRBJ1-4, the complete variable domain is EPEVTQTPSHQVTQMGQEVILRCVPISNHLYFYWYRQILGQKVEFLVSFYNNEISEKSEIFDDQFSVERPDGSNFTLKIRSTKLEDSAMYFCASIPGQGSEKLFFGSGTQLSVL.

The chain employs TRBV11-3 and TRBJ2-1; 8 bases agree with TRBD2. V trimming: 1 base; J trimming: 4 bases; junction bases outside the gene matches: 6. The CDR3 is 16 residues long. The germline V gene encodes CDR1 SGHNT and CDR2 YENEEA. DNA for the CDR3: TGTGCCAGCAGCTTAGGAATAGCGGGACAATACAATGAGCAGTTCTTC. Protein product: CASSLGIAGQYNEQFF.

CDR3 bases: TGTGCCAGCTCACCACCGGGGGGGAACATCTACAATGAGCAGTTCTTC. Its protein product is CASSPPGGNIYNEQFF. The rearrangement joins TRBV18 to TRBJ2-1; 7 bases are a match to TRBD2. The CDR3 is made up of 16 amino acids. The germline CDR1 and CDR2 sequences are KGHSH and LQKENI. With V trimmed by 0 bases and J by 3 bases, 5 bases remained unmatched.

As DNA, the CDR3 is TGTGCCAGCAGCCAAGAAGGGCAGGGTACAGATACGCAGTATTTT. Its translation is CASSQEGQGTDTQYF. V usage is TRBV4-2 and J usage is TRBJ2-3, with TRBD1 as a possible D gene (5 bases). The CDR3 runs to 15 residues. The V gene's germline CDR1 is LGHNA and CDR2 YNFKEQ. Trimming cost V 0 bases and J 3 bases, with 10 bases left between them.

The V and J genes are TRBV5-4 and TRBJ1-1; D is unresolved. Trimming left V 5 bases short and J 1 base short, with 9 bases between. This CDR3 contains 13 residues. CDR1 and CDR2 from the germline V gene are SGHNT and YYREEE (reference sequence). The CDR3 protein is CASRFERNTEAFF. CDR3 in DNA: TGTGCCAGCAGGTTTGAGAGGAACACTGAAGCTTTCTTT.

The chain combines TRBV7-2 with TRBJ1-1; D uncertain. The CDR3 is made up of 15 amino acids. Germline V CDR1 and CDR2: SGHTA, FQGNSA. Between the trimmed V and J ends, which lost 5 bases and 4 bases, there was a span of 17 bases. For the CDR3, the DNA is TGTGCCAGCAGCCCCCGGGTTTCGAGGGCCACTGAAGCTTTCTTT. It codes for CASSPRVSRATEAFF.

The chain carries TRBV2 and TRBJ1-1; tentative D call: TRBD1 (6 bases). Germline CDR1 reads SNHLY; CDR2 reads FYNNEI. There are 13 residues in the CDR3. V lost 5 bases and J 3 bases, leaving 10 bases between the germline ends. The CDR3 region has the DNA TGTGCCAGCAGTCGTCAGGGGCACACTGAAGCTTTCTTT. It yields the protein CASSRQGHTEAFF.

The rearrangement links TRBV27 to TRBJ2-7, with 8 bases that match TRBD1. The CDR3 spans 15 residues. Germline CDR1 is MNHEY and CDR2 is SMNVEV (reference sequence). V lost 5 bases and J lost 2; bases outside the gene matches: 8. CDR3 DNA: TGTGCCAGCAGTCCCGGACAGGGCCAAACCTACGAGCAGTACTTC. This codes for CASSPGQGQTYEQYF.

Here the CDR3 DNA reads TGTGCCAGCAGCTTAGGGGGGACAGGGCCGGGTAACTATGGCTACACCTTC. Amino acids: CASSLGGTGPGNYGYTF. The chain carries TRBV7-2 and TRBJ1-2, with 9 nucleotides matching TRBD1. CDR3 length equals 17 residues. The germline gives CDR1 SGHTA, CDR2 FQGNSA. V was clipped by 1 base and J by 1 base; unmatched bases: 7.

This clone was seen once. The V call is TRBV6-1, the J call TRBJ2-3; D may be TRBD2 (6 bases). V was shortened by 3 bases and J by 4 bases, with 8 bases between the two germline ends. This CDR3 has 13 residues. Per germline, CDR1 MNHNS and CDR2 SASEGT. The CDR3 DNA sequence: TGTGCCAGCAGTGAGGGGGGAGCAGATACGCAGTATTTT. It translates to CASSEGGADTQYF.